Listed below are T cell receptor beta chains from one sample, sequenced in a study of shared clonotypes between healthy human individuals. Using immunoSEQ multiplex PCR, the repertoire was profiled, and TCRdb retains in-frame clones only, with some absent. The repertoire holds 450,000 to 650,000 clones, with roughly four fifths as singletons. The sequencing input was PBMCs. These receptors came from a woman in her thirties or forties in good health. Some clones in this sample may be carry-over from other donors' samples. CDR3s include the opening cysteine and the closing phenylalanine or tryptophan. Each record gives: D gene, V gene, clone size, J gene, CDR3 protein, CDR3 DNA. The D gene is left open where the match is weak. Some rows mark clone size as missing; the rest say once, few, many or name a class of expanded clone.

>TRBD1|TRBV18|NA|TRBJ2-3
CASSLGQSTDTQYF
TGTGCCAGCTCACTGGGACAGTCCACAGATACGCAGTATTTT
>NA|TRBV7-8|NA|TRBJ2-5
CASSFVASETQYF
TGTGCCAGCAGCTTCGTCGCTTCGGAGACCCAGTACTTC
>TRBD1|TRBV10-3|NA|TRBJ1-1
CAISSTGVGTEAFF
TGTGCCATCAGTTCAACAGGGGTTGGCACTGAAGCTTTCTTT
>TRBD2|TRBV11-2|NA|TRBJ2-1
CASSFREASGRNEQFF
TGTGCCAGCAGCTTTCGCGAGGCTAGCGGGAGAAATGAGCAGTTCTTC
>NA|TRBV15|NA|TRBJ2-3
CATSRVNSATAQYF
TGTGCCACCAGCAGAGTTAATTCCGCTACGGCGCAGTATTTT
>TRBD1|TRBV5-1|few|TRBJ2-3
CASSRGAGTGARMKADTQYF
TGCGCCAGCAGCCGTGGGGCAGGGACAGGGGCCCGTATGAAGGCAGATACGCAGTATTTT
>TRBD1|TRBV28|NA|TRBJ2-7
CASRTEGDRGAYEQYF
TGTGCCAGCAGAACAGAGGGCGACAGGGGGGCCTACGAGCAGTACTTC
>NA|TRBV7-2|NA|TRBJ1-3
CASSLGGNTIYF
TGTGCCAGCAGCTTAGGTGGAAACACCATATATTTT
>NA|TRBV11-3|NA|TRBJ2-4
CASSSMSTDIQYF
TGTGCCAGCAGCTCTATGAGTACTGACATTCAGTACTTC
>TRBD2|TRBV9|NA|TRBJ2-7
CASSASGRIDYEQYF
TGTGCCAGCAGCGCCAGCGGGAGGATTGACTACGAGCAGTACTTC
>TRBD1|TRBV4-2|NA|TRBJ1-5
CASAERRGRGNQPQHF
TGTGCCAGCGCGGAAAGAAGGGGGCGCGGCAATCAGCCCCAGCATTTT
>TRBD1|TRBV29-1|NA|TRBJ2-1
CSVHRDRGAEQFF
TGCAGCGTTCACCGGGACAGGGGGGCTGAGCAGTTCTTC
>NA|TRBV9|NA|TRBJ1-5
CASSCLARAHQPQHF
TGTGCCAGCAGCTGTCTCGCGAGGGCTCATCAGCCCCAGCATTTT
>NA|TRBV25-1|NA|TRBJ1-1
CASIKGGGMNTEAFF
TGTGCCAGCATCAAAGGGGGGGGGATGAACACTGAAGCTTTCTTT
>NA|TRBV5-1|NA|TRBJ1-3
CASSPGASGNTIYF
TGCGCCAGCAGCCCGGGGGCCTCTGGAAACACCATATATTTT
>NA|TRBV21-1|NA|TRBJ2-7
CASSNVTSGTRDEQYF
TGTGCCAGCAGCAATGTTACTAGCGGGACTCGGGACGAGCAGTACTTC
>TRBD1|TRBV7-8|NA|TRBJ1-2
CASSAAGGNYGYTF
TGTGCCAGCAGCGCGGCAGGGGGGAACTATGGCTACACCTTC
>NA|TRBV10-3|NA|TRBJ2-5
CAISDLVEGGTQYF
TGTGCCATCAGTGACTTGGTCGAGGGCGGTACCCAGTACTTC
>NA|TRBV6-4|once|TRBJ2-7
CASSALVRQESSYEQYF
TGTGCCAGCTCTGCCCTAGTTAGACAGGAAAGCTCCTACGAGCAGTACTTC
>TRBD2|TRBV5-1|NA|TRBJ2-1
CASSWERDPLNEQFF
TGCGCCAGCAGCTGGGAGCGGGATCCCCTCAATGAGCAGTTCTTC
>TRBD2|TRBV15|NA|TRBJ2-1
CATSRGGLAGYNEQFF
TGTGCCACCAGCAGAGGCGGACTAGCGGGCTACAATGAGCAGTTCTTC
>TRBD1|TRBV2|NA|TRBJ1-1
CASSSRGLGSTEAFF
TGTGCCAGCAGTTCCAGGGGGTTGGGGTCCACTGAAGCTTTCTTT
>NA|TRBV7-6|NA|TRBJ1-2
CASSRGGDYGYTF
TGTGCCAGCAGCCGAGGGGGGGACTATGGCTACACCTTC
>TRBD2|TRBV19|NA|TRBJ2-1
CASSKTSGRASYNEQFF
TGTGCCAGTAGTAAGACTAGCGGGAGGGCCTCCTACAATGAGCAGTTCTTC
>TRBD2|TRBV4-3|once|TRBJ2-4
CASSQVTGGRAKNIQYF
TGCGCCAGCAGCCAAGTAACGGGGGGGCGAGCCAAAAACATTCAGTACTTC
>TRBD2|TRBV2|NA|TRBJ2-1
CASSDSLFSGTGNEQFF
TGTGCCAGCAGTGATAGCCTCTTTAGCGGGACCGGCAATGAGCAGTTCTTC
>NA|TRBV4-1|NA|TRBJ1-2
CASSQEGGGGLRYTF
TGCGCCAGCAGCCAAGAAGGCGGGGGAGGTCTTCGCTACACCTTC
>TRBD2|TRBV5-5|NA|TRBJ2-3
CASSLAGGPSTDTQYF
TGTGCCAGCAGCCTAGCGGGAGGGCCTTCCACAGATACGCAGTATTTT
>NA|TRBV18|NA|TRBJ2-2
CASSPRQGGNTGELFF
TGTGCCAGCTCACCACGACAGGGAGGTAACACCGGGGAGCTGTTTTTT
>NA|TRBV5-1|NA|TRBJ2-7
CASSLVAGSYEQYF
TGCGCCAGCAGCTTGGTGGCCGGTTCCTACGAGCAGTACTTC
>NA|TRBV5-6|NA|TRBJ1-1
CASSLRIGNVGMNTEAFF
TGTGCCAGCAGCTTACGGATAGGAAACGTCGGAATGAACACTGAAGCTTTCTTT
>TRBD2|TRBV7-2|NA|TRBJ2-1
CASSPTRSGTSNEQFF
TGTGCCAGCAGCCCCACCCGGAGCGGGACTTCCAATGAGCAGTTCTTC
>TRBD1|TRBV18|NA|TRBJ1-5
CASSTDRGTEPQHF
TGTGCCAGCTCAACCGACAGGGGGACGGAGCCCCAGCATTTT
>TRBD2|TRBV10-3|NA|TRBJ2-7
CAISDIAGGVSEQYF
TGTGCCATCAGTGACATCGCGGGAGGTGTTTCCGAGCAGTACTTC
>NA|TRBV6-5|NA|TRBJ1-5
CASSYSPNQPQHF
TGTGCCAGCAGTTACTCACCCAATCAGCCCCAGCATTTT
>NA|TRBV11-2|NA|TRBJ1-2
CASSLEVRGNYGYTF
TGTGCCAGCAGCTTAGAGGTCAGGGGTAACTATGGCTACACCTTC
>NA|TRBV7-2|NA|TRBJ2-7
CASSLVLYEQYF
TGTGCCAGCAGCTTAGTCCTCTACGAGCAGTACTTC
>TRBD2|TRBV10-2|NA|TRBJ2-1
CASHREVAGYLNEQFF
TGCGCCAGCCACCGCGAGGTAGCGGGATATCTCAATGAGCAGTTCTTC
>NA|TRBV30|few|TRBJ1-2
CAWSPDGNYGYTF
TGTGCCTGGAGTCCCGACGGAAACTATGGCTACACCTTC
>NA|TRBV7-9|NA|TRBJ2-7
CASRRRDGPYEQYF
TGTGCCAGCAGGCGCCGGGACGGCCCCTACGAGCAGTACTTC
>NA|TRBV19|NA|TRBJ1-2
CASSMKAGEDYGYTF
TGTGCCAGTAGTATGAAGGCAGGGGAGGACTATGGCTACACCTTC
>NA|TRBV7-2|NA|TRBJ2-7
CASSLVAGGGREQYF
TGTGCCAGCAGCTTAGTGGCAGGGGGAGGACGCGAGCAGTACTTC
>NA|TRBV18|many|TRBJ1-4
CASSPQEAGKLFF
TGTGCCAGCTCACCCCAGGAGGCGGGAAAACTGTTTTTT
>NA|TRBV15|NA|TRBJ2-7
CATSRDRGREQYF
TGTGCCACCAGCAGAGACAGGGGTAGGGAGCAGTACTTC
>NA|TRBV28|few|TRBJ1-4
CASSLTGLGEKLFF
TGTGCCAGCAGTTTGACAGGTCTTGGTGAAAAACTGTTTTTT
>TRBD1|TRBV28|NA|TRBJ2-7
CASSLRGRGLYYEQYF
TGTGCCAGCAGTTTGCGGGGCAGGGGGCTGTACTACGAGCAGTACTTC
>TRBD1|TRBV28|few|TRBJ2-7
CASSSHQGALLYEQYF
TGTGCCAGCAGTTCCCACCAGGGGGCCCTTCTCTACGAGCAGTACTTC
>NA|TRBV11-2|NA|TRBJ2-1
CASSGISYNEQFF
TGTGCCAGCTCAGGGATCTCCTACAATGAGCAGTTCTTC
>TRBD1|TRBV29-1|NA|TRBJ2-5
CSAEQGARETQYF
TGCAGCGCCGAACAGGGGGCTAGGGAGACCCAGTACTTC
>TRBD2|TRBV10-2|NA|TRBJ2-2
CASIPGLADFANTGELFF
TGCGCCAGCATCCCGGGACTAGCGGACTTTGCGAACACCGGGGAGCTGTTTTTT
>TRBD1|TRBV2|NA|TRBJ2-5
CASNNRGEETQYF
TGTGCCAGCAACAACAGGGGGGAAGAGACCCAGTACTTC
>TRBD2|TRBV2|NA|TRBJ2-7
CASSEWPSGYEQYF
TGTGCCAGCAGTGAATGGCCTAGCGGTTACGAGCAGTACTTC
>TRBD1|TRBV7-2|NA|TRBJ2-7
CASSLARQGVNSF
TGTGCCAGCAGCTTAGCTCGGCAGGGGGTTAATTCGTTC
>NA|TRBV7-2|many|TRBJ1-6
CASSTTGSPLHF
TGTGCCAGCAGCACGACAGGTTCACCCCTCCACTTT
>TRBD2|TRBV7-2|NA|TRBJ2-3
CASSSTSGAPDTQYF
TGTGCCAGCAGCTCGACTAGCGGGGCCCCAGATACGCAGTATTTT